These T cell receptor beta chains were read from a single sample in a study of OX40 agonist ivuxolimab in advanced cancers. This table comes from immunoSEQ multiplex PCR, and its TCRdb copy is limited to in-frame clones, with some not included. The sample lists about 97,000 clones; roughly nine tenths were seen once. Specimen: CD4+ or CD8+ T cells sorted from blood, collected in a trial of the OX40 agonist ivuxolimab. Receptor source: an adult with an advanced solid tumor such as melanoma, head and neck, liver or kidney cancer. CDR3s include the opening cysteine and the closing phenylalanine or tryptophan. The D gene is left open where the match is weak. Not all rows give a size; the values are once, few, many and, for expanded clones, a class.

>NA|TRBV5-1|TRBJ1-1|NA
TGCGCCAGCAGCTTGAGAGGCACTGAAGCTTTCTTT
CASSLRGTEAFF
>NA|TRBV19|TRBJ2-3|NA
TGTGCCAGTAGTATCTCGGTCGGGTACACAGATACGCAGTATTTT
CASSISVGYTDTQYF
>NA|TRBV5-5|TRBJ1-1|NA
TGTGCCAGCAGCTTGAACGCCCACACTGAAGCTTTCTTT
CASSLNAHTEAFF
>once|TRBV5-1|TRBJ2-3|TRBD2
TGCGCCAGCAGCTTGGGTTTAGCGGGGGCCAGAGATACGCAGTATTTT
CASSLGLAGARDTQYF
>NA|TRBV6-5|TRBJ2-2|NA
TGTGCCAGCAGTTACTGGCCCCTCGAGACCGGGGAGCTGTTTTTT
CASSYWPLETGELFF
>NA|TRBV2|TRBJ1-5|NA
TGTGCCAGCAGTGAACTTGTTAGCAATCAGCCCCAGCATTTT
CASSELVSNQPQHF
>NA|TRBV2|TRBJ1-5|NA
TGTGCCAGCAGTGCGGGGGGCCTCAGACCCCAGCATTTT
CASSAGGLRPQHF
>NA|TRBV5-1|TRBJ2-5|NA
TGCGCCAGCAGCTTGACCCAGGGAGGAGAGACCCAGTACTTC
CASSLTQGGETQYF
>NA|TRBV28|TRBJ2-5|TRBD2
TGTGCCAGCAGCCAGGGACTAGCCGCGTACTTC
CASSQGLAAYF
>NA|TRBV18|TRBJ1-5|TRBD1
TGTGCCAGCTCACCACTTCCGGGACAGGGGAGTCAGCCCCAGCATTTT
CASSPLPGQGSQPQHF
>NA|TRBV18|TRBJ1-2|NA
TGTGCCAGCTCGCCCCCGGGGGGTCGGAACTATGGCTACACCTTC
CASSPPGGRNYGYTF
>once|TRBV7-9|TRBJ1-6|TRBD1
TGTGCCAGCAGCTCCGACAGGGTTGGTTCACCCCTCCACTTT
CASSSDRVGSPLHF
>NA|TRBV19|TRBJ1-5|NA
TGTGCCAGTAGAGACATGGGGGGAAGCAATCAGCCCCAGCATTTT
CASRDMGGSNQPQHF
>NA|TRBV11-3|TRBJ1-1|NA
TGTGCCAGCAGCGTTGCATACATGAACACTGAAGCTTTCTTT
CASSVAYMNTEAFF
>NA|TRBV19|TRBJ1-1|NA
TGTGCCAGTAGTACCATGGAGGGGACTGAAGCTTTCTTT
CASSTMEGTEAFF
>NA|TRBV7-9|TRBJ1-5|NA
TGTGCCAGCAGCCCCACGGGGAGGGGAAGCAATCAGCCCCAGCATTTT
CASSPTGRGSNQPQHF
>NA|TRBV9|TRBJ2-1|NA
TGTGCCAGCAGCGAGGCGGCGACCACCTACAATGAGCAGTTCTTC
CASSEAATTYNEQFF
>NA|TRBV6-6|TRBJ2-6|NA
TGTGCCAGCAGTCCCTGGGCCTCTGGGGCCAACGTCCTGACTTTC
CASSPWASGANVLTF
>NA|TRBV6-4|TRBJ2-7|NA
TGTGCCAGCAGTGAAGGACCCTCCTACGAGCAGTACTTC
CASSEGPSYEQYF
>NA|TRBV2|TRBJ1-1|TRBD1
TGTGCCAGCTTGGACAGGGAAGCTTTCTTT
CASLDREAFF
>NA|TRBV9|TRBJ2-5|NA
TGTGCCAGCAGCGCCAGGACAGGGAGGGAAGAGACCCAGTACTTC
CASSARTGREETQYF
>NA|TRBV15|TRBJ2-7|NA
TGTGCCACCAGCAGGGGCGGATCCCCCTCTTGGGAGCAGTACTTC
CATSRGGSPSWEQYF
>NA|TRBV29-1|TRBJ2-7|NA
TGCAGCGTTGTGGGGGGCATCGAGCAGTACTTC
CSVVGGIEQYF
>NA|TRBV7-8|TRBJ1-6|NA
TGTGCCAGCAGCTCCCACAGAATCGATAATTCACCCCTCCACTTT
CASSSHRIDNSPLHF
>NA|TRBV30|TRBJ2-7|NA
TGTGCCTGGAATCTACTCGATACCTACGAGCAGTACTTC
CAWNLLDTYEQYF
>NA|TRBV7-8|TRBJ2-5|NA
TGTGCCAGCAGCTTACTGAAATTGCAAGAGACCCAGTACTTC
CASSLLKLQETQYF